This record looks at one T cell receptor beta chain sequence and its context. This entry is derived from a study of blood T cells in healthy people across ages. The CDR3 spans 14 residues. Germline CDR1 SGHTA, CDR2 FQGNSA. V dropped 5 bases and J dropped 2 bases, with 13 bases sitting between them. Together with a sample-barcoded 5' primer, a J-beta primer mix was included in a second PCR lasting roughly 6 to 12 cycles. TCRdb used MiXCR to reprocess the 5' RACE reads, holding one entry per CDR3 protein. Of some 760,000 distinct CDR3 sequences detected, roughly 25% appear once; the ten largest clones hold just under 9.5%. These data were also filed under a second study, of T cells of mothers and their children. That paper adds: Every mother produced more than 10 million TCR beta CDR3 reads, whereas every child provided several million.

Sequenced input: blood. The receptor comes from a boy younger than 18 in good health. This rearrangement joins TRBV7-2 to TRBJ2-7, with D possibly matching TRBD2 (5 bases). In DNA form, the CDR3 reads TGTGCCAGCAGCGTAGACTATGGGGCCTACGAGCAGTACTTC. Residues: CASSVDYGAYEQYF.